These 29 T cell receptor beta chains originate from one sample sequenced in a study of blood T cell repertoires in COVID-19. Profiling relied on immunoSEQ multiplex PCR, and the TCRdb table lists in-frame clones only, not all of them. The repertoire includes under 400,000 clones, around 88% of them detected once, and under 2% sits in the top ten. Sequencing was performed on peripheral blood. The receptors stem from a woman in her 30s with COVID-19, enrolled during active disease.

The rearrangement joins TRBV2 to TRBJ2-3; possibly TRBD2 for D (6 bases). Germline values: CDR1 SNHLY, CDR2 FYNNEI. There are 15 residues in the CDR3. Trimming left V 8 bases short and J 2 bases short, with 17 bases between. Written as DNA, the CDR3 is TGTGCCAGCGTCCCGGGGCGGGGTAACACAGATACGCAGTATTTT. Its protein product is CASVPGRGNTDTQYF.

This chain's CDR3 is CASSLGIEGEQFF. In DNA, the CDR3 is TGTGCCAGCAGCTTGGGGATCGAGGGTGAGCAGTTCTTC. J is TRBJ2-1 and V is TRBV7-9, with D perhaps TRBD2 (5 bases). CDR1 and CDR2 from the germline V gene are SEHNR and FQNEAQ (reference sequence). This CDR3 is 13 amino acids long. Trimming removed 3 bases from V and 9 bases from J, with 12 bases in between.

The chain combines TRBV6-2 or TRBV6-3 with TRBJ1-2, with 7 bases aligning to TRBD1. CDR3 length: 14 amino acids. After removal of 5 bases from V and 2 bases from J, the junction contained 5 bases not matched to a gene. Germline V lookup: CDR1 MNHEY, CDR2 SVGEGT. In nucleotides, the CDR3 is TGTGCCAGCAGTACCCTGGGACAGAACTATGGCTACACCTTC. Translating it yields CASSTLGQNYGYTF.

This clone was counted between two and nine times. V and J are TRBV18 and TRBJ1-1; unclear D gene. V lost 3 bases to trimming and J lost 1 base, with 9 bases between them. The germline CDR1 and CDR2 sequences are KGHSH and LQKENI. The CDR3 extends over 14 amino acids. The CDR3 bases are TGTGCCAGCTCACCGGAGCGTGGGAACACTGAAGCTTTCTTT. Amino acids: CASSPERGNTEAFF.

V is TRBV12-3 or TRBV12-4 and J is TRBJ1-1, with TRBD1 matching over 9 bases. J was trimmed by 4 bases and V by 7 bases; bases with no gene match: 4. The CDR3 extends over 13 amino acids. CDR3 bases: TGTGCCAGCACTGTGGACAGGGGCACTGAAGCTTTCTTT. Its translation is CASTVDRGTEAFF.

The genes are TRBV5-4 and TRBJ2-1, with TRBD2 identical over 11 bases. CDR1 and CDR2 (germline): SGHNT, YYREEE (reference sequence). The V gene end was trimmed by 4 bases and the J gene end by 4 bases; junction bases not matched to a gene: 7. This CDR3 spans 16 amino acids. The CDR3 coding sequence is TGTGCCAGCAGCGGGGGACTAGCGGAGCTATACAATGAGCAGTTCTTC. It translates to CASSGGLAELYNEQFF.

J is TRBJ1-2 and V is TRBV2, with 7 bases identical to TRBD1. Unmatched junction bases numbered 7, after V lost 7 bases and J lost 2 bases. Per germline, CDR1 SNHLY and CDR2 FYNNEI. The CDR3 loop spans 14 amino acids. The CDR3: CASTGGGRNYGYTF. CDR3 in DNA: TGTGCCAGCACCGGAGGGGGCCGCAACTATGGCTACACCTTC.

V and J are TRBV7-9 and TRBJ1-1, with D unresolved. The CDR3 runs 11 residues. In germline, CDR1 is SEHNR, CDR2 FQNEAQ (reference sequence). The V gene lost 4 bases and the J gene lost 8 bases, with 8 bases spanning the gap. CDR3 sequence reads: CASSYGLEAFF. CDR3 sequence (DNA): TGTGCCAGCAGCTACGGACTGGAAGCTTTCTTT.

As concerns this clone: This CDR3 is also generated by other DNA sequences in the sample. The CDR3 here is CASSLPLYNEQFF. The CDR3 nucleotides are TGTGCCAGCAGCTTACCTCTCTACAATGAGCAGTTCTTC. The chain is built from TRBV7-2 and TRBJ2-1; D is ambiguous. This CDR3 is 13 amino acids long. Germline CDR1 is SGHTA and CDR2 is FQGNSA. V lost 2 bases to trimming and J lost 3 bases, with 5 bases between them.

The chain recombines TRBV29-1 with TRBJ2-7, with D possibly being TRBD1 (6 bases). CDR3 size: 11 residues. V lost 4 bases to trimming and J lost 6 bases, with 10 bases between them. Germline CDR1 and CDR2: SQVTM and ANQGSEA. The CDR3 region has the DNA TGCAGCGTTGGCAGGGGACGCGAGCAGTACGTC. It specifies CSVGRGREQYV.

The CDR3 coding sequence is TGTGCCAGCAGCCGACTAGCGGGGGTACATGAGCAGTTCTTC. It yields the protein CASSRLAGVHEQFF. The chain has TRBV11-2 and TRBJ2-1, with 12 bases fitting TRBD2. CDR3 length equals 14 residues. CDR1 SGHAT and CDR2 FQNNGV come from the germline V gene. V was pared by 5 bases and J by 8 bases, with 4 bases of the junction left unmatched.

This chain uses TRBV28 with TRBJ1-4; no reliable D call. The CDR3 spans 14 residues. Per germline, CDR1 MDHEN and CDR2 SYDVKM. V was cut by 2 bases and J by 8 bases, with 12 bases left in between. CDR3: CASSLGGQREKLFF. CDR3 DNA sequence: TGTGCCAGCAGTTTAGGAGGGCAACGGGAAAAACTGTTTTTT.

This sequence joins TRBV28 and TRBJ1-5, with D possibly TRBD1 on 6 matching bases. Trimming shortened V by 6 bases and J by 11 bases, and 20 bases separated the two germline ends. The CDR3 is made up of 14 amino acids. CDR1 and CDR2 (germline): MDHEN, SYDVKM. DNA of the CDR3: TGTGCCAGCAGGACTCCAGGGGCCGCCCTCTCCCAGCATTTT. It translates to CASRTPGAALSQHF.

V and J are TRBV3-1 (or the pseudogene TRBV3-2) and TRBJ1-3; D is unclear. The CDR3 consists of 15 residues. Germline-derived CDR1 and CDR2 are LGHDT and YNNKEL (reference sequence). V was clipped by 3 bases and J by 0 bases, with 9 bases between them. This chain's CDR3 is CASSHSLASGNTIYF. CDR3 bases: TGTGCCAGCAGCCATTCTCTGGCCTCTGGAAACACCATATATTTT.

V usage is TRBV2 and J usage is TRBJ2-5; 12 bases are a match to TRBD2. The CDR3 is 18 amino acids. In germline, CDR1 is SNHLY, CDR2 FYNNEI. Trimming cost V 8 bases and J 2 bases; bases outside gene matches: 15. CDR3 bases: TGTGCCAGCTTCCAAGGAGCGGGACTAGCGGGTATACAAGAGACCCAGTACTTC. It yields the protein CASFQGAGLAGIQETQYF.

The V and J genes are TRBV19 and TRBJ2-3, with TRBD1 matching 8 bases. With 3 bases clipped from V and 6 bases from J, the junction kept 8 bases outside the gene matches. The germline CDR1 and CDR2 sequences are LNHDA and SQIVND (reference sequence). The CDR3 sequence is 15 residues long. The CDR3, as DNA: TGTGCCAGTAGTATTCCCCATCAGGGGGCGGATACGCAGTATTTT. It translates to CASSIPHQGADTQYF.

The chain employs TRBV18 and TRBJ2-2; no firm D call. From germline, CDR1 is KGHSH and CDR2 LQKENI. V lost 0 bases and J 9 bases, leaving 8 bases between the germline ends. The CDR3 totals 13 residues. The CDR3 loop is CASSPPSSRELFF. The DNA for the CDR3 is TGTGCCAGCTCACCACCCTCCTCCCGGGAGCTGTTTTTT.

The CDR3 sequence: CASSQDGVTDTQYF. CDR3 DNA: TGTGCCAGCAGCCAAGACGGAGTGACAGATACGCAGTATTTT. The chain links TRBV4-2 to TRBJ2-3; D uncertain. Germline-derived CDR1 and CDR2 are LGHNA and YNFKEQ. V was cut by 0 bases and J by 3 bases, with 7 bases left in between. There are 14 residues in the CDR3.

The rearrangement links TRBV24-1 to TRBJ2-3; 8 nucleotides align to TRBD1. The V gene's germline CDR1 is KGHDR and CDR2 SFDVKD. This CDR3 has 15 residues. Trimming at V came to 8 bases and at J to 1 base, leaving 7 bases not matched to a gene. The CDR3 loop is CATTRTGKGTDTQYF. DNA of the CDR3: TGTGCCACCACTCGGACAGGGAAAGGCACAGATACGCAGTATTTT.

V usage is TRBV15 and J usage is TRBJ2-4, with D possibly TRBD1 on 6 matching bases. Germline loops: CDR1 LNHNV, CDR2 YYDKDF (reference sequence). The V gene lost 0 bases and the J gene lost 1 base, with 10 bases spanning the gap. This CDR3 region has 16 residues. DNA for the CDR3: TGTGCCACCAGCAGAGATTGGACAGTGGCCAAAAACATTCAGTACTTC. Amino acids: CATSRDWTVAKNIQYF.

The chain employs TRBV5-1 and TRBJ2-3, with 8 bases aligning to TRBD2. Germline V lookup: CDR1 SGHRS, CDR2 YFSETQ. With V trimmed by 8 bases and J by 6 bases, 11 bases remained unmatched. The CDR3 has 14 amino acids. The chain's CDR3 is CASSSSGPPDTQYF. For the CDR3, the DNA is TGCGCCAGTAGTTCTAGCGGGCCCCCGGATACGCAGTATTTT.

The chain has TRBV2 and TRBJ2-1; the D gene is possibly TRBD2 (5 bases). V shed 3 bases and J shed 0 bases, with 6 bases lying between them. The length of the CDR3 is 14 residues. Germline CDR1 reads SNHLY; CDR2 reads FYNNEI. CDR3 sequence reads: CASSDGSSYNEQFF. In nucleotides, the CDR3 is TGTGCCAGCAGTGATGGGAGCTCCTACAATGAGCAGTTCTTC.

V and J are TRBV15 and TRBJ1-5; D is undetermined. With 0 bases removed from V and 5 bases from J, the gap between germline ends came to 11 bases. CDR3 length equals 15 residues. Germline V CDR1 and CDR2: LNHNV, YYDKDF (reference sequence). The CDR3 DNA follows: TGTGCCACCAGCAGAGATCCCGCAGGATATCAGCCCCAGCATTTT. Its protein product is CATSRDPAGYQPQHF.

This clone has a handful of counts. V and J are TRBV19 and TRBJ1-1; 8 bases align to TRBD1. The ends lost 6 bases at V and 3 bases at J; junction bases unmatched: 9. Germline CDR1 reads LNHDA; CDR2 reads SQIVND (reference sequence). The CDR3 totals 15 residues. CDR3: CASSEKTGVDTEAFF. For the CDR3, the DNA is TGTGCCAGTAGCGAAAAGACAGGGGTCGACACTGAAGCTTTCTTT.

The chain recombines TRBV6-5 with TRBJ2-2; D gene uncertain. Germline V CDR1 and CDR2: MNHEY, SVGAGI. The ends were cut back, 5 bases at V and 1 base at J, with 2 bases in the middle. This CDR3 is 12 amino acids long. CDR3 sequence reads: CASSLNTGELFF. The CDR3, as DNA: TGTGCCAGCAGTCTGAACACCGGGGAGCTGTTTTTT.

The chain combines TRBV27 with TRBJ1-1, with D perhaps TRBD1 (5 bases). Germline V CDR1 and CDR2: MNHEY, SMNVEV (reference sequence). V lost 5 bases, J lost 4 bases, and 17 bases lay in between. This CDR3 is built from 15 residues. The CDR3 loop reads CASSPLLGGSTEAFF. The CDR3 bases are TGTGCCAGCAGTCCGCTGCTGGGGGGATCCACTGAAGCTTTCTTT.

The genes are TRBV2 and TRBJ1-2; TRBD1 matches at 7 bases. CDR1 is SNHLY, CDR2 FYNNEI, per germline. The CDR3 totals 15 residues. Losses at the gene ends were 7 bases for V and 2 bases for J; bases not matched to a gene: 10. CDR3 residues: CASTTQGTANYGYTF. Written as DNA, the CDR3 is TGTGCCAGCACAACACAGGGGACAGCAAACTATGGCTACACCTTC.

The chain employs TRBV11-1 and TRBJ2-7; D call uncertain. CDR3 length equals 15 residues. V dropped 5 bases and J dropped 5 bases, with 19 bases sitting between them. Germline V gives CDR1 SGHAT, CDR2 FQDESV (reference sequence). This CDR3 is CASSHSRAVSDEQYF. CDR3 bases: TGTGCCAGCAGCCATTCCCGTGCGGTGTCGGACGAGCAGTACTTC.

The V gene is TRBV4-2, the J gene TRBJ1-5, with TRBD1 as a possible D gene (5 bases). V lost 3 bases and J lost 3, with 6 bases in between. CDR3 length: 13 residues. Germline values: CDR1 LGHNA, CDR2 YNFKEQ. The CDR3 sequence is CASSHRDNQPQHF. The CDR3 region has the DNA TGTGCCAGCAGCCACAGGGACAATCAGCCCCAGCATTTT.